This entry describes one T cell receptor (beta chain). Trimming took off 3 bases at V and 4 bases at J, with 9 bases between the two ends. The CDR3 is 13 amino acids. Per the germline V gene, CDR1 is MNHEY and CDR2 is SVGAGI. Sequenced by immunoSEQ multiplex PCR; TCRdb stores in-frame clones only, minus some. The sample has roughly 140,000 clones, around 85% seen once. The data were taken from a study of blood T cell repertoires in COVID-19. Participant ages covered about 18 to 95 years across 20 to 25 US areas. Participants were placed into cohorts based on the clinical history they reported. This clonotype originated in a woman in her forties who had recovered from COVID-19. The chain recombines TRBV6-5 with TRBJ2-5; tentative D call: TRBD2 (6 bases). Sequencing was carried out using PBMCs or T cells enriched from blood (not recorded which). CDR3 amino acids: CASSYGGLETQYF. As DNA, the CDR3 is TGTGCCAGCAGTTATGGGGGACTAGAGACCCAGTACTTC.